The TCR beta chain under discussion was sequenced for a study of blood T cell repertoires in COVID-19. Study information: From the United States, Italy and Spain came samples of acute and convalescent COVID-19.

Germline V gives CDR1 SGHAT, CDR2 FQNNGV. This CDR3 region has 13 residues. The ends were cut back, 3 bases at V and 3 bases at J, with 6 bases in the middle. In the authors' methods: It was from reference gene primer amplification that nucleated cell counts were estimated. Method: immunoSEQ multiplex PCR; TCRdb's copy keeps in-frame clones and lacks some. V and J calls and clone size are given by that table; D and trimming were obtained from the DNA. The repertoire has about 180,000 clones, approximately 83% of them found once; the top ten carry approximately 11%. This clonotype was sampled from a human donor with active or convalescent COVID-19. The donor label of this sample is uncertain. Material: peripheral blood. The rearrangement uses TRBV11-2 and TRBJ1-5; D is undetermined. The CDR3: CASSFQVNQPQHF. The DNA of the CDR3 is TGTGCCAGCAGCTTTCAGGTCAATCAGCCCCAGCATTTT.